Shown below are 29 T cell receptor beta chains from a single sample sequenced in a study of T cell responses to AZD1222 COVID-19 vaccine. The table came from immunoSEQ multiplex PCR; TCRdb's copy has only in-frame clones and leaves some out. This sample has around 160,000 clones, with approximately 90% found just once. The material was peripheral blood, obtained on day 0 of AZD1222 vaccination. The receptors were gathered from an adult in good health.

This sequence joins TRBV4-2 and TRBJ1-1; possibly TRBD1 for D (5 bases). The V gene lost 2 bases and the J gene lost 1 base, with 14 bases spanning the gap. CDR1 and CDR2 (germline): LGHNA, YNFKEQ. The CDR3 is 16 amino acids. CDR3 nucleotide sequence: TGTGCCAGCAGCCAACCACTCGGGGGAACGAACACTGAAGCTTTCTTT. Its translation is CASSQPLGGTNTEAFF.

In its sample, this clone was seen once. This chain joins TRBV5-5 and TRBJ2-3, with D unclear. Germline V gives CDR1 SGHKS, CDR2 YYEKEE (reference sequence). The V end was cut by 0 bases, the J end by 6 bases, with 14 bases between. The CDR3 totals 15 residues. The CDR3 sequence is CASSLEGFTLDTQYF. The CDR3 nucleotides are TGTGCCAGCAGCTTGGAAGGCTTCACTTTGGATACGCAGTATTTT.

J is TRBJ2-3 and V is TRBV5-1; D is possibly TRBD2 (5 bases). Germline V lookup: CDR1 SGHRS, CDR2 YFSETQ. Trimming removed 1 base from V and 0 bases from J, with 9 bases in between. The length of the CDR3 is 15 residues. CDR3 sequence (DNA): TGCGCCAGCAGCTTGACCCGAGGGAGCACAGATACGCAGTATTTT. This gives the protein CASSLTRGSTDTQYF.

The chain is built from TRBV7-8 and TRBJ1-2; the D gene is possibly TRBD1 (5 bases). The CDR3 has 15 amino acids. Trimming removed 1 base at V and 4 bases at J, with 13 bases between. CDR1 SGHVS and CDR2 FQNEAQ come from the germline V gene. Written as DNA, the CDR3 is TGTGCCAGCAGCTTAGTGGGGGGAATAGGCTATGGCTACACCTTC. Its protein product is CASSLVGGIGYGYTF.

The CDR3: CASSPRQGSNTGELFF. DNA of the CDR3: TGTGCCAGCAGCCCCCGACAGGGTAGTAACACCGGGGAGCTGTTTTTT. This chain uses TRBV4-2 with TRBJ2-2, with TRBD1 matching over 7 bases. Germline CDR1 LGHNA, CDR2 YNFKEQ. The CDR3 runs 16 residues. Trimming at V came to 4 bases and at J to 2 bases, leaving 7 bases not matched to a gene.

The rearrangement joins TRBV18 to TRBJ2-3; 7 bases are shared with TRBD1. Germline V CDR1 and CDR2: KGHSH, LQKENI. Trimming removed 2 bases from V and 3 bases from J; junction bases left unmatched: 5. This CDR3 spans 15 amino acids. The CDR3 is CASSPVGTATDTQYF. DNA for the CDR3: TGTGCCAGCTCACCAGTTGGGACAGCAACAGATACGCAGTATTTT.

V usage is TRBV6-5 and J usage is TRBJ1-5; 9 bases fit TRBD1. Unmatched junction bases numbered 5, after V lost 11 bases and J lost 0 bases. Looked up from germline, CDR1 is MNHEY and CDR2 is SVGAGI. The CDR3 is 14 amino acids. CDR3 coding DNA: TGTGCCGCGGGGACAGGGATTAGCAATCAGCCCCAGCATTTT. Its protein product is CAAGTGISNQPQHF.

This chain links TRBV3-1 (or the pseudogene TRBV3-2) with TRBJ1-1, with D perhaps matching TRBD1 (6 bases). This CDR3 is built from 13 residues. Trimming pared 4 bases from V and 1 base from J, leaving 7 bases between. Germline V CDR1 and CDR2: LGHDT, YNNKEL (reference sequence). The CDR3 nucleotides are TGTGCCAGCAGCCGGACAGAGAACACTGAAGCTTTCTTT. This sequence encodes CASSRTENTEAFF.

The genes are TRBV28 and TRBJ2-2; D is unresolved. The CDR3 contains 15 residues. The V end lost 1 base, the J end lost 3 bases, and 9 bases lay between the germline ends. CDR1 and CDR2 from the germline V gene are MDHEN and SYDVKM. CDR3 amino acids: CASSLYLGDTGELFF. The CDR3 DNA sequence: TGTGCCAGCAGTTTATATCTGGGCGACACCGGGGAGCTGTTTTTT.

This chain uses TRBV15 with TRBJ2-3; 8 bases are shared with TRBD2. Germline V gene lookup returns CDR1 LNHNV and CDR2 YYDKDF (reference sequence). This CDR3 contains 18 residues. V lost 0 bases, J lost 1 base, and 9 bases stayed unmatched. The DNA of the CDR3 is TGTGCCACCAGCAGAGATCGCGGCGGGGGGCTGGGCACAGATACGCAGTATTTT. Its protein is CATSRDRGGGLGTDTQYF.

The chain couples TRBV27 to TRBJ1-1, with D possibly matching TRBD1 (5 bases). Germline assignment: CDR1 MNHEY and CDR2 SMNVEV (reference sequence). The length of the CDR3 is 14 residues. Trimming removed 8 bases from V and 1 base from J, with 14 bases in between. The CDR3 region has the DNA TGTGCCAGCCGCCGCCTTGGGGGGAACACTGAAGCTTTCTTT. It specifies CASRRLGGNTEAFF.

The chain is built from TRBV9 and TRBJ2-5; 7 bases line up with TRBD1. Unmatched junction bases numbered 7, after V lost 5 bases and J lost 0 bases. The CDR3 length is 15 residues. Germline values: CDR1 SGDLS, CDR2 YYNGEE. The chain's CDR3 is CASSTGTAYQETQYF. The CDR3 nucleotides are TGTGCCAGCAGTACCGGGACAGCGTACCAAGAGACCCAGTACTTC.

This clone was detected only once. V usage is TRBV6-1 and J usage is TRBJ1-1, with D perhaps matching TRBD1 (5 bases). Trimming stripped 1 base from V and 4 bases from J, with 16 bases between. The germline V gene encodes CDR1 MNHNS and CDR2 SASEGT. This CDR3 is built from 16 residues. The CDR3 DNA is TGTGCCAGCAGTGAAGGGCTCCAGGGAGGAAGCACTGAAGCTTTCTTT. This encodes CASSEGLQGGSTEAFF.

This rearrangement joins TRBV27 to TRBJ1-3; D is unresolved. Trimming took 2 bases from V and 0 from J, leaving 5 bases between them. Germline lookup yields CDR1 MNHEY and CDR2 SMNVEV (reference sequence). This CDR3 contains 14 residues. The CDR3 nucleotides are TGTGCCAGCAGTTTACGGTCCTCTGGAAACACCATATATTTT. It is translated as CASSLRSSGNTIYF.

This clone occurred once. The rearrangement links TRBV5-1 to TRBJ1-1; possible D gene TRBD1, 6 bases. Germline CDR1 and CDR2: SGHRS and YFSETQ. Between the trimmed V and J ends, which lost 4 bases and 6 bases, there was a span of 22 bases. This CDR3 contains 16 residues. The CDR3 region has the DNA TGCGCCAGCAGCCTCTTGACATTAGGGGGGCGCGCTGAAGCTTTCTTT. Its translation is CASSLLTLGGRAEAFF. The whole variable domain, filled in from reference TRBV5-1 and TRBJ1-1, reads KAGVTQTPRYLIKTRGQQVTLSCSPISGHRSVSWYQQTPGQGLQFLFEYFSETQRNKGNFPGRFSGRQFSNSRSEMNVSTLELGDSALYLCASSLLTLGGRAEAFFGQGTRLTVV.

The chain recombines TRBV6-5 with TRBJ1-2; 7 bases align to TRBD1. V shed 6 bases, J shed 7 bases, and the junction held 8 bases outside the gene matches. Per the germline V gene, CDR1 is MNHEY and CDR2 is SVGAGI. The CDR3 runs 13 residues. CDR3 in DNA: TGTGCCAGCAGAGGAACAGGGGCGCGTGGCTACACCTTC. It is translated as CASRGTGARGYTF.

This clone was counted only a few times. The J gene is TRBJ1-2, the V gene TRBV28; TRBD1 is a possible D gene (5 bases). CDR1 MDHEN and CDR2 SYDVKM come from the germline V gene. This CDR3 has 13 residues. Trimming cost V 8 bases and J 4 bases, with 14 bases left between them. CDR3: CASRQQVSYGYTF. CDR3 DNA: TGTGCCAGCCGACAACAGGTTTCCTATGGCTACACCTTC.

The genes are TRBV19 and TRBJ1-3, with D tentatively TRBD1 (6 bases). V lost 7 bases to trimming and J lost 2 bases, with 12 bases between them. Germline V CDR1 and CDR2: LNHDA, SQIVND (reference sequence). CDR3 length: 14 amino acids. The CDR3 coding sequence is TGTGCCAGTAACAGGGTTTCGACTGGAAACACCATATATTTT. It is translated as CASNRVSTGNTIYF.

V is TRBV15 and J is TRBJ1-1; the D is unclear. Per the germline V gene, CDR1 is LNHNV and CDR2 is YYDKDF (reference sequence). Trimming removed 6 bases at V and 0 bases at J, with 8 bases between. The CDR3 length is 13 residues. The CDR3 protein is CATSHGLNTEAFF. The CDR3 coding sequence is TGTGCCACCAGTCACGGATTGAACACTGAAGCTTTCTTT.

V and J are TRBV4-2 and TRBJ1-2, with no clear D. The length of the CDR3 is 15 residues. Germline values: CDR1 LGHNA, CDR2 YNFKEQ. With 0 bases removed from V and 3 bases from J, the gap between germline ends came to 11 bases. The CDR3 nucleotides read TGTGCCAGCAGCCAAGACCTACAGATCCACTATGGCTACACCTTC. Its translation: CASSQDLQIHYGYTF.

J is TRBJ1-1 and V is TRBV7-8; 7 positions match TRBD1. This CDR3 comprises 15 residues. J was trimmed by 5 bases and V by 1 base; bases with no gene match: 7. Germline CDR1 reads SGHVS; CDR2 reads FQNEAQ. The CDR3 bases are TGTGCCAGCAGCTTAGTAGGTCTACAGGGGACTGAAGCTTTCTTT. It translates to CASSLVGLQGTEAFF.

The chain has TRBV30 and TRBJ1-5; no firm D call. The germline V and J ends were trimmed by 2 bases and 3 bases, with 8 bases remaining between them. The CDR3 is 13 amino acids. Germline V gene lookup returns CDR1 GTSNPN and CDR2 SVGIG (reference sequence). CDR3: CAWSPGSNQPQHF. The CDR3 nucleotides read TGTGCCTGGAGTCCGGGTTCCAATCAGCCCCAGCATTTT.

The V call is TRBV3-1 (or the pseudogene TRBV3-2), the J call TRBJ2-7; TRBD1 matches at 7 bases. The CDR3 is made up of 15 amino acids. The V gene end was trimmed by 4 bases and the J gene end by 5 bases; junction bases not matched to a gene: 11. Germline assignment: CDR1 LGHDT and CDR2 YNNKEL (reference sequence). CDR3 DNA: TGTGCCAGCAGCCTCCGACAGGGTTTTTTCGACGAGCAGTACTTC. Its translation: CASSLRQGFFDEQYF.

The V call is TRBV20-1, the J call TRBJ2-7; 8 bases line up with TRBD2. Losses at the gene ends were 3 bases for V and 3 bases for J; bases not matched to a gene: 4. CDR1 and CDR2 from the germline V gene are DFQATT and SNEGSKA (reference sequence). The CDR3 is 13 residues long. CDR3 amino acids: CSASLSGGYEQYF. The CDR3, as DNA: TGCAGTGCTAGTTTGAGCGGGGGCTACGAGCAGTACTTC.

This clone occurred once. This chain uses TRBV7-3 with TRBJ1-1; D unresolved. In germline, CDR1 is SGHTA, CDR2 FQGTGA. The CDR3 sequence is 13 residues long. The V gene lost 2 bases and the J gene lost 1 base, with 5 bases spanning the gap. The CDR3 sequence: CASSLGRNTEAFF. CDR3 DNA: TGTGCCAGCAGCTTAGGCAGGAACACTGAAGCTTTCTTT.

The chain couples TRBV5-4 to TRBJ2-1, with 10 bases identical to TRBD2. CDR3 length: 15 residues. The germline gives CDR1 SGHNT, CDR2 YYREEE (reference sequence). V shed 4 bases and J 5 bases; nucleotides not matched to a gene: 6. CDR3 sequence reads: CASSRITSGNNEQFF. The CDR3 region has the DNA TGTGCCAGCAGCCGGATCACTAGCGGGAACAATGAGCAGTTCTTC.

The chain recombines TRBV19 with TRBJ1-6, with D unclear. The V end lost 7 bases, the J end lost 7 bases, and 11 bases lay between the germline ends. The CDR3 sequence is 13 residues long. Looked up from germline, CDR1 is LNHDA and CDR2 is SQIVND (reference sequence). The CDR3: CASTLSLNSPLHF. The CDR3 DNA reads TGTGCCAGTACCCTAAGCCTGAATTCACCCCTCCACTTT. Full variable domain (remainder filled in from reference TRBV19 and TRBJ1-6): DGGITQSPKYLFRKEGQNVTLSCEQNLNHDAMYWYRQDPGQGLRLIYYSQIVNDFQKGDIAEGYSVSREKKESFPLTVTSAQKNPTAFYLCASTLSLNSPLHFGNGTRLTVT.

There are a few counts of this clone. The CDR3 protein is CASTLGSGNYGYTF. CDR3 sequence (DNA): TGTGCCAGCACCCTCGGTTCGGGTAACTATGGCTACACCTTC. The J gene is TRBJ1-2, the V gene TRBV7-2; D not resolved. Deletions cut 7 bases from V and 1 base from J, with 13 bases between. The CDR3 has 14 residues. Germline lookup yields CDR1 SGHTA and CDR2 FQGNSA.

This chain connects TRBV19 to TRBJ2-7, with unresolved D. V lost 3 bases and J lost 4, with 19 bases in between. This CDR3 is 16 amino acids long. Germline V CDR1 and CDR2: LNHDA, SQIVND (reference sequence). CDR3 amino acids: CASSMRTQDFPYEQYF. CDR3 coding DNA: TGTGCCAGTAGTATGCGGACCCAAGACTTCCCATACGAGCAGTACTTC.